Below, one T cell receptor beta chain is given with its context. No cognate antigen has been identified for it. Base-call qualities are not available, and no considerably larger clone is one nucleotide away. The data originate from a study of cytomegalovirus exposure and HLA in healthy donors (dated by TCRdb to about 2017). Concerning the study at large: In an earlier analysis of some 610 of the donors, 250 to 300 Gb of sequence data and 117 million unique TCR beta sequences from about 180 million T cells were reported. An early release covering roughly 580 HLA-typed donors comprised about 300 gigabases of sequencing data and around 86 million unique TCR sequences. Of the 398 genotyped donors, about 80% fell in the genetic ancestry cluster associated with self-reported Caucasian donors. The aim of the study was to test whether cataloging public T cell receptors could identify signatures of past pathogen exposure. The T cell repertoires of around 730 subjects were profiled by immunosequencing and related to cytomegalovirus serostatus. In addition to the first cohort of 666 subjects, a separate validation cohort of 100 to 150 different subjects was used. To predict cytomegalovirus infection status, the study combined high-throughput TCR immunosequencing, statistical association of individual TCRs with disease status, and machine learning. A later analysis re-examined previously published TCR beta repertoires from about 700 donors and added high-resolution HLA genotyping to investigate patterns of TCR occurrence. Rather than drawing on any new phenotypic data, the later analysis identified candidate immune exposures from TCR beta sequences and the way those sequences occurred across donors. To decide whether each TCR beta V gene segment behaved as functional or pseudogenic, an earlier analysis of approximately 600 of the donors relied on high-throughput TCR beta sequencing. Alongside the repertoire data, information on donor age, sex, ethnicity and CMV serostatus was compiled. In a later genetic analysis, genome-wide SNP genotypes for about three fifths of the roughly 670 donors were used, and that subset was treated as a discovery cohort. Every discovery cohort repertoire had been produced on one sequencing platform. Class I and class II HLA loci were covered by the typing at four-digit resolution. The number of donors typed differed by locus, with 629-630 for A, B, C, DRB1 and DQB1, around 500 for DQA1, nearly 610 for DPA1, and roughly 450 for DPB1. Four or five DR-DQ haplotypes were handled as single units for association and clustering because linkage in the cohort was strong. Among roughly 400 genotyped donors of the cohort, an average of approximately 220,000 unique TCR beta nucleotide sequences was sequenced per donor, of which about 18% were non-productive. The full study reports these points: Three of the identified cytomegalovirus-associated TCR beta chains were confirmed in vitro to be specific for cytomegalovirus antigens. In the study, about 150 TCR beta chains were listed as associated with cytomegalovirus. Immune exposure information for the cohort was limited to CMV serostatus. A further reported finding was that TCR beta sequences accurately predicted the HLA-A and HLA-B alleles for most subjects in the first cohort. The authors suggested that the approach could potentially be extended to other disease states and immunological phenotypes. Roughly uniform sequencing depth across donors was assumed in presence/absence analyses, although this assumption may not hold. Several of the top co-occurrence clusters appeared to be linked to parvovirus B19, influenza, CMV and Epstein-Barr virus, according to a later analysis. When HLA alleles, especially DR and DQ, strongly co-occurred, attributing TCR associations to individual alleles was difficult. HLA typing was unavailable for some donors at each locus, so association tests used only the typed subset. Because counts were too low, about 15 rarely observed V segments, including chromosome 9 orphons, were left out of the earlier analysis of 587 of the donors. The sequencing pipeline was judged likely to have produced a cluster of highly shared sequence variants as a technical artifact. Most TCR sequences were observed very rarely across donors, whereas some public TCRs were present in many individuals. Correlated functional status among segregating V segments might be attributable to linkage disequilibrium, but an unknown experimental factor could not be ruled out. In a later analysis, the rate of TCR association differed among HLA loci, with DRB1 alleles having the most associated TCRs and HLA-C alleles having the fewest. The cohort was sequenced for TCR beta chains only, and without alpha or paired-chain data the features that could be detected were limited. In a later analysis, HLA-associated TCR beta chains were found to be more clonally expanded and to have lower generation probabilities than equally common non-associated chains. Compared with the roughly 700-donor mean, donors in an Asian-associated ancestry cluster had fewer N-insertions in productive TCRs, according to a later genetic analysis. A later analysis found that most CMV-associated TCR beta chains appeared HLA-restricted, with HLA associations seemingly driven largely by CMV exposure. Because the 87-base-pair reads could not distinguish some IMGT-functional V segments, including TRBV6-2 and TRBV6-3, those segments were excluded. In a later analysis, more than 15,000 TCR beta sequences were associated with specific HLA alleles at a false discovery rate of 0.05. Broadly in line with IMGT annotations, most TCR beta V segments showed up in productive rearrangements about 87% or about 30% of the time in an earlier analysis of some 590 of the donors. In both the original and validation cohorts, the classifier was reported to diagnose cytomegalovirus status with high specificity and sensitivity. In a later genetic analysis, a missense DCLRE1C variant was associated with V-gene and J-gene trimming of TCR beta chains, and the association was replicated in an independent cohort.

Trimmed from V: 0 bases; trimmed from J: 4 bases; junction bases lacking a gene match: 7. The CDR3, cysteine through phenylalanine, is 16 amino acids long. Here the CDR3 DNA is all that survives: 48 bases in frame from base 1. Sequences SGHRS (CDR1) and YFSETQ (CDR2) are obtained from the germline V gene. The protocol used for the library was the immunoSEQ multiplex PCR assay. For the multiplex PCR, a mixture combining 60 forward primers for TCR Vbeta segments and 13 reverse primers for TCR Jbeta segments was used. Amplification of the CDR3 region of rearranged TCR beta genes was performed with a multiplex PCR assay on genomic DNA. The Illumina HiSeq System was used to sequence the amplified TCR beta libraries as 87-base-pair reads. The authors' analysis ran thus. In a later analysis, tens of millions of unique TCR beta chains were counted across the approximately 640 repertoires, and approximately 11 million of these chains were shared by at least two donors. Raw reads were error-corrected and collapsed into unique sequences by a nearest-neighbor algorithm in which closely related sequences were merged to remove PCR and sequencing errors. V, D and J gene segments were assigned by aligning CDR3 sequences to IMGT reference sequences. For a sequence to be retained, at least a six-nucleotide match to both a V gene segment and a J gene segment was required. A rearrangement was called productive if the CDR3 had no stop codons and remained in frame with V and J, and every other rearrangement was called non-productive. CDR3 was defined by IMGT convention, running from the second conserved V-encoded cysteine to the conserved J-encoded phenylalanine. Sequences without an unambiguous match to a single V gene segment were excluded from the earlier analysis of 450 to 650 of the donors. In an earlier analysis of some 590 of the donors, a V segment was called functional when productive rearrangements were above 56.7%, and segregating when the standard deviation between donors exceeded 5%. A statistical classification framework was built for diagnosing cytomegalovirus status from the catalog of TCR beta chain sequences. A later analysis assigned V and J genes by comparing TCR nucleotide sequences with IMGT/GENE-DB human TR gene sequences. A later analysis assigned CDR3 sequences and most-parsimonious VDJ recombination scenarios with the TCRdist pipeline. In a later analysis, each TCR beta chain was defined by its CDR3 amino acid sequence together with its V-gene family, and reads lacking a unique V-gene family were excluded. As a way to deal with suspected cross-contamination and a sequencing artifact, a later analysis dropped roughly 600 nucleotide sequences that were highly shared and had low generation probability. For each public chain, a later analysis derived a clonal expansion index from normalized ranks of inferred template counts within each repertoire. A later analysis computed generation probabilities with a VDJ recombination model fitted to out-of-frame rearrangements, and checked the results against IGoR. In a later analysis, hypergeometric tests were used to score TCR-TCR, TCR-HLA and TCR-CMV co-occurrence, with a repertoire-size bias correction applied to TCR pairs. False discovery rates were estimated in a later analysis by permuting HLA or CMV assignments 20 times. A later analysis grouped co-occurring TCRs with DBSCAN, adding TCRdist sequence similarity when clustering within HLA-allele-positive subsets. Repertoires with fewer than 30,000 or more than 120,000 public chains, plus five repertoires with anomalous nucleotide sharing, were excluded from co-occurrence clustering. TCRdb took over this immuneACCESS table, retaining in-frame rearrangements with V and J assigned. Such tables are incomplete; in checked studies, under half of the missing clones stem from an unresolved V gene, and the remainder is unexplained. V and J calls and clone size come straight from that table; D and trimming were deduced from the DNA. This sample comprises 80,000 to 130,000 clones, under 80% of them detected only once. The biggest ten clones account for about 4% of the sample.

In total, roughly 670 healthy bone marrow donors made up the cohort. All cohort members were sampled while nominally healthy, although unrecorded immune exposures were likely present. The donor tested CMV seropositive, placing the donor among the 290 or so seropositive members of the cohort. Each donor provided a peripheral blood sample, and peripheral blood mononuclear cells were used for TCR beta sequencing. The Qiagen DNeasy Blood Extraction Kit was used to extract genomic DNA from the blood cell samples. The rearrangement combines TRBV5-1 with TRBJ1-3, with 7 bases in between that match TRBD1. Sequences were obtained from PBMCs. This sequence was found in a woman aged 45-60 years in good health and CMV-seropositive. At the DNA level, the sequence is TGCGCCAGCAGCTTGGACAGGGGTATCTCCGGAAACACCATATATTTT. This codes for CASSLDRGISGNTIYF.